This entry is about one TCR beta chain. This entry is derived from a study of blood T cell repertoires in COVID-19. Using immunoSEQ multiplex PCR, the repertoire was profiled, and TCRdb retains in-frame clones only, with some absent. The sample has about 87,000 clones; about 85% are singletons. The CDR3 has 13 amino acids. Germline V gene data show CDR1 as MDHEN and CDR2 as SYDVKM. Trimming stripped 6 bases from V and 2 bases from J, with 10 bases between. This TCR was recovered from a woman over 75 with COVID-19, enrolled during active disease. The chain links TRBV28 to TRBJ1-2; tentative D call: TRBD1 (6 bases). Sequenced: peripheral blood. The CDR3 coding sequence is TGTGCCAGCAGACAACAGGGAAACTATGGCTACACCTTC. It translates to CASRQQGNYGYTF.